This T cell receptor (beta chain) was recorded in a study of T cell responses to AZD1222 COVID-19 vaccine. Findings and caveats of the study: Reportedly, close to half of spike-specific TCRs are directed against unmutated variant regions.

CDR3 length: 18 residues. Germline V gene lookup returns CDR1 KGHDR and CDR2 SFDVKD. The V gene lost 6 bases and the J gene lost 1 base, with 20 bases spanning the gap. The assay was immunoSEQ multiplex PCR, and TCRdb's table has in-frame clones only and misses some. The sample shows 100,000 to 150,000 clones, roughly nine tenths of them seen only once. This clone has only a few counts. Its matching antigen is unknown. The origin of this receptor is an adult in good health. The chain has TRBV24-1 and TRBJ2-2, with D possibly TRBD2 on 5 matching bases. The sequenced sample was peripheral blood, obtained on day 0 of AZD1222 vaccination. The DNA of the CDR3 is TGTGCCACCAGTCCCGCCGGGGAGTGGGCTTTGAACACCGGGGAGCTGTTTTTT. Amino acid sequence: CATSPAGEWALNTGELFF.